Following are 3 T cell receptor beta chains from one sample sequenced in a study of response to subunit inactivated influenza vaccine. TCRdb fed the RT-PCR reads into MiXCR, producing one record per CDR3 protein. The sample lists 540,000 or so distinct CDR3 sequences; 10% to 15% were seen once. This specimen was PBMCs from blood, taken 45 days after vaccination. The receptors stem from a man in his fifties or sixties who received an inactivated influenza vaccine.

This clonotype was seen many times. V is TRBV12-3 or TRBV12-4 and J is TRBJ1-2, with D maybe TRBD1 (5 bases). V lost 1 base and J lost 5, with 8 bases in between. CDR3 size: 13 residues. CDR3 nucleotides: TGTGCCAGCAGTTTAGGGACACCGTATGGCTACACCTTC. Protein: CASSLGTPYGYTF.

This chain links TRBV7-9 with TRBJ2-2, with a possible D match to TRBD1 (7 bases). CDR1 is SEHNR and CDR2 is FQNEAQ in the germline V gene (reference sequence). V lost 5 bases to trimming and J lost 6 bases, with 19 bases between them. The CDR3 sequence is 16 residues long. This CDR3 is CASSPLRGEEAGELFF. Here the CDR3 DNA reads TGTGCCAGCAGCCCTCTCAGGGGGGAAGAGGCCGGGGAGCTGTTTTTT.

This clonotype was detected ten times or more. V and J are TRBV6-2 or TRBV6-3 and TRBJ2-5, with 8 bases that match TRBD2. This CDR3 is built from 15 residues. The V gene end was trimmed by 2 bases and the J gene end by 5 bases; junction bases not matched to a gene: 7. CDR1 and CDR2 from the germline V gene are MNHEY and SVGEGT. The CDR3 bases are TGTGCCAGCAGTTACAGGCGGGAGGCCTGGGAGACCCAGTACTTC. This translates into CASSYRREAWETQYF.